Listed below are T cell receptor beta chains from one sample, sequenced in a study of identical twins. From the 5' RACE reads, TCRdb called clonotypes with MiXCR, one entry per CDR3 protein. The sample shows 450,000 or so distinct CDR3 sequences, approximately 15% of them seen only once. These data were also reused for a study on yellow fever vaccine responses in identical twins.

The sequencing input was CD4+ T cells sorted from blood. The receptors here all came from a woman younger than 35 in good health. The CDR3 runs from the conserved cysteine through the conserved F or W. Each record gives: V gene, clone size, J gene, D gene, CDR3 DNA, CDR3 protein. D genes are given only for firm matches. Where a row states a size, it is once, few, many or the class of an expanded clone; other rows omit it.

>TRBV20-1|many|TRBJ2-7|NA
TGCAGTGCTCGGGACACTGTCTACGAGCAGTACTTC
CSARDTVYEQYF
>TRBV20-1|few|TRBJ2-2|NA
TGCAGTGCTAGGGCGCCTTACACCGGGGAGCTGTTTTTT
CSARAPYTGELFF
>TRBV6-5|few|TRBJ1-2|NA
TGTGCCAGCAGTTCCCAACCTGGACAGAACTATGGCTACACCTTC
CASSSQPGQNYGYTF
>TRBV29-1|few|TRBJ2-5|NA
TGCAGCGTTACAGGACGTTTGCAGGAAAGGGGGTCCCAGTACTTC
CSVTGRLQERGSQYF
>TRBV20-1|NA|TRBJ2-1|NA
TGCAGTGCTAGAGATGTTCTGGGGAGATACAATGAGCAGTTCTTC
CSARDVLGRYNEQFF
>TRBV5-1|many|TRBJ2-1|NA
TGCGCCAGCAGCTTGGGTAAAGGAGACAATGAGCAGTTCTTC
CASSLGKGDNEQFF
>TRBV5-5|once|TRBJ1-5|TRBD1
TGTGCCAGCAGCTTCCGGGACAGGGGAGGGGTAAACAATCAGCCCCAGCATTTT
CASSFRDRGGVNNQPQHF
>TRBV3-1|few|TRBJ1-1|NA
TGTGCCAGCAGCCAAAAGTCCCTGAACACTGAAGCTTTCTTT
CASSQKSLNTEAFF
>TRBV28|many|TRBJ2-3|NA
TGTGCCAGCAGTTTGAGGTATCCAGATACGCAGTATTTT
CASSLRYPDTQYF
>TRBV5-1|NA|TRBJ2-7|NA
TGCGCCAGCAGCTTGGATGGGGGGACTTGGCAGTACTTC
CASSLDGGTWQYF
>TRBV18|NA|TRBJ1-4|NA
TGTGCCAGCTCACCCGCGGCGGAAAAACTGTTTTTT
CASSPAAEKLFF
>TRBV15|NA|TRBJ1-5|NA
TGTGCCACCAGCAGAGATTCCGTTAGTTGGCCCCAGCATTTT
CATSRDSVSWPQHF
>TRBV6-2/TRBV6-3|NA|TRBJ1-1|TRBD1
TGTGCCAGCAGACAGGGGGCCCGAACTGAAGCTTTCTTT
CASRQGARTEAFF
>TRBV29-1|NA|TRBJ2-5|NA
TGCAGCGGGTTGACAGGCCAAGAGACCCAGTACTTC
CSGLTGQETQYF
>TRBV6-5|NA|TRBJ2-1|TRBD2
TGTGCCAGCAGTTATTCAGCGGGAGGCCCCTTACGGTTCTTC
CASSYSAGGPLRFF
>TRBV20-1|few|TRBJ2-7|NA
TGCAGTGCTAAAACCCCTTTTACTAGCGAGCAGTACTTC
CSAKTPFTSEQYF
>TRBV12-3/TRBV12-4|NA|TRBJ2-5|NA
TGTGCCAGCAGTTTACCGACGACGATGGGGACCCAGTACTTC
CASSLPTTMGTQYF
>TRBV5-1|NA|TRBJ2-3|NA
TGCGCCAGCAGCACCCTAAGCACAGATACGCAGTATTTT
CASSTLSTDTQYF
>TRBV29-1|NA|TRBJ2-3|NA
TGCAGCGTTGCCCAGAATACGCAGTATTTT
CSVAQNTQYF
>TRBV6-5|few|TRBJ2-3|TRBD1
TGTGCCAGCAGTTACTCGGACAGGGGGTCGGATACGCAGTATTTT
CASSYSDRGSDTQYF
>TRBV6-1|NA|TRBJ2-2|NA
TGTGCCAGCAGACCTAGACATATCACGCTCGGGGAGCTGTTTTTT
CASRPRHITLGELFF
>TRBV6-1|NA|TRBJ1-5|TRBD1
TGTGCCAGTCGCGGAATGACAGGGGGCGATCAGCCCCAGCATTTT
CASRGMTGGDQPQHF
>TRBV20-1|NA|TRBJ1-1|NA
TGCAGTGCTAGTTGGCGCTTGAACACTGAAGCTTTCTTT
CSASWRLNTEAFF
>TRBV5-6|NA|TRBJ1-1|TRBD1
TGTGCCAGCACCCGGACAGGCGCTGAAGCTTTCTTT
CASTRTGAEAFF
>TRBV6-1|NA|TRBJ2-2|NA
TGTGCCAGCAGTGAAGCAATGGGAGACACCGGGGAGCTGTTTTTT
CASSEAMGDTGELFF
>TRBV7-2|few|TRBJ2-7|NA
TGTGCCAGCAGCTTACGGGTTAGCTCGTACGAGCAGTACTTC
CASSLRVSSYEQYF
>TRBV5-1|many|TRBJ1-2|NA
TGCGCCAGCAGCCAAGACGGAACTAACTATGGCTACACCTTC
CASSQDGTNYGYTF
>TRBV9|NA|TRBJ2-7|NA
TGTGCCAGCAGCGAGGGGATGGGGCGGACCAAATCCTACGAGCAGTACTTC
CASSEGMGRTKSYEQYF
>TRBV4-1|NA|TRBJ2-7|TRBD2
TGCGCCAGCAGCCTACGGACTAGCGGGGGACAACCAGCCTCCTACGAGCAGTACTTC
CASSLRTSGGQPASYEQYF
>TRBV5-4|NA|TRBJ2-3|NA
TGTGCCAGCAGCTCATATGGTACAGATACGCAGTATTTT
CASSSYGTDTQYF
>TRBV20-1|few|TRBJ1-4|NA
TGCAGTGCCACCCTCGACAACAGGGCGAGTAATGAAAAACTGTTTTTT
CSATLDNRASNEKLFF
>TRBV12-3/TRBV12-4|few|TRBJ1-2|NA
TGTGCCAGCAGTTTAATATTAGGCCGGACAACGGACTATGGCTACACCTTC
CASSLILGRTTDYGYTF
>TRBV29-1|NA|TRBJ2-1|NA
TGCAGCGTTGTATACAGTTTCAATGAGCAGTTCTTC
CSVVYSFNEQFF
>TRBV4-3|few|TRBJ2-1|NA
TGCGCCAGCAGCCATGAGCTGTTCGATTATGAGCAGTTCTTC
CASSHELFDYEQFF
>TRBV5-1|few|TRBJ2-3|NA
TGCGCCAGCGAGAACGGGGGAACGGATACGCAGTATTTT
CASENGGTDTQYF
>TRBV27|few|TRBJ2-2|TRBD2
TGTGCCAGCAGTTTGTGGCGGGGGGCGGGCACCGGGGAGCTGTTTTTT
CASSLWRGAGTGELFF
>TRBV7-9|few|TRBJ2-7|TRBD1
TGTGCCAGCAGCTTAATGGTAGGGACAGAAATCTTC
CASSLMVGTEIF
>TRBV3-1|few|TRBJ2-5|TRBD1
TGTGCCAGCAGCCAATTGGGCAGGGGGCAAGAGACCCAGTACTTC
CASSQLGRGQETQYF
>TRBV4-1|NA|TRBJ1-2|NA
TGCGCCAGCAGCGAGACACTACGCCACTATGGCTACACCTTC
CASSETLRHYGYTF
>TRBV6-5|NA|TRBJ2-7|TRBD1
TGTGCCAGCAGTTACCCCGGGACAGCCGCTTCCGAGCAGTACTTC
CASSYPGTAASEQYF
>TRBV2|many|TRBJ1-5|NA
TGTGCCAGCAGTGGACGGGGCAATCAGCCCCAGCATTTT
CASSGRGNQPQHF
>TRBV20-1|few|TRBJ2-1|TRBD2
TGCAGTGCTAGAGATTGGAGGGGGACTAGAGCCTACAATGAGCAGTTCTTC
CSARDWRGTRAYNEQFF
>TRBV4-1|NA|TRBJ1-5|NA
TGCGCCAGCAGCCAAGGTCCGGGGGCGCGGGCCGGTCAGCCCCAGCATTTT
CASSQGPGARAGQPQHF
>TRBV5-1|many|TRBJ2-5|TRBD2
TGTGCCAGCAGTCTACGGACTAGTGGCCAAGAGACCCAGTACTTC
CASSLRTSGQETQYF
>TRBV20-1|NA|TRBJ2-1|NA
TGCAGTGCTAGAGTCAGACTCTCCTACAATGAGCAGTTCTTC
CSARVRLSYNEQFF
>TRBV3-1|NA|TRBJ2-4|NA
TGTGCCAGCAGCCAAGATGCGATTTCCAAAAACATTCAGTACTTC
CASSQDAISKNIQYF
>TRBV7-8|NA|TRBJ2-3|TRBD1
TGTGCCAGCAGCACCGGGACAGGGAAGACAGATACGCAGTATTTT
CASSTGTGKTDTQYF
>TRBV6-2/TRBV6-3|few|TRBJ2-5|TRBD1
TGTGCCACAGAAGACAGGGCCTTTGGGGCCCAGTACTTC
CATEDRAFGAQYF
>TRBV5-6|many|TRBJ2-3|NA
TGTGCCAGCAGCCGGGTTACACCCGATACGCAGTATTTT
CASSRVTPDTQYF
>TRBV7-3|few|TRBJ2-3|NA
TGTGCCAGCAGCCCCTGGGAAGAAACAGATACGCAGTATTTT
CASSPWEETDTQYF
>TRBV5-1|NA|TRBJ1-1|NA
TGCGCCAGCAGCTTGGTGACAGGGAACACTGAAGCTTTCTTT
CASSLVTGNTEAFF
>TRBV14|few|TRBJ2-7|NA
TGTGCCAGCAGCCCACGACCGGTAATCCGCGGGACAGGAGGTTTGGGACTAGCCTCCTACGAGCAGTACTTC
CASSPRPVIRGTGGLGLASYEQYF
>TRBV7-9|NA|TRBJ1-1|NA
TGTGCCAGCAGCTTAGAGGCGATAATGAACACTGAAGCTTTCTTT
CASSLEAIMNTEAFF
>TRBV12-3/TRBV12-4|few|TRBJ1-5|TRBD1
TGTGCCAGCAGTTTGGGACAGGGGGTAAGTCAGCCCCAGCATTTT
CASSLGQGVSQPQHF
>TRBV4-3|many|TRBJ2-2|NA
TGCGCCAGCAGCCAAGCGCCGGACGGGGAGCTGTTTTTT
CASSQAPDGELFF
>TRBV4-1|NA|TRBJ2-4|NA
TGCGCCAGCAGCCAAGAGAGTGAGCCCAAAAACATTCAGTACTTC
CASSQESEPKNIQYF
>TRBV5-1|NA|TRBJ2-3|TRBD1
TGCGCCAGCAGCTTGGGACAGGGTGGCTCAGATACGCAGTATTTT
CASSLGQGGSDTQYF
>TRBV6-1|few|TRBJ2-5|NA
TGTGCCAGCAGTGACGGGCTTCAAGAGACCCAGTACTTC
CASSDGLQETQYF
>TRBV3-1|few|TRBJ1-1|NA
TGTGCCAGCAGCCCGGGACAAAAAACTTTCTTT
CASSPGQKTFF